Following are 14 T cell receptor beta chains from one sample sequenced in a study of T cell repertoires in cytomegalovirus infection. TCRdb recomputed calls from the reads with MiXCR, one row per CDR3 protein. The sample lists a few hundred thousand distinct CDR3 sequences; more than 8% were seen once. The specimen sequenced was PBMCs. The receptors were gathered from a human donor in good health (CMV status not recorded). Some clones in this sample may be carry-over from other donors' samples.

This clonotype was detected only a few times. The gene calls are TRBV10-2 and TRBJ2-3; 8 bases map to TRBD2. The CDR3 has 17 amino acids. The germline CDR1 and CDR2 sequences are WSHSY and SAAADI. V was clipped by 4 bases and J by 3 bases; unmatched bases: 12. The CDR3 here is CASSAVIGGVGTDTQYF. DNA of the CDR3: TGCGCCAGCAGTGCGGTCATCGGGGGGGTGGGGACAGATACGCAGTATTTT.

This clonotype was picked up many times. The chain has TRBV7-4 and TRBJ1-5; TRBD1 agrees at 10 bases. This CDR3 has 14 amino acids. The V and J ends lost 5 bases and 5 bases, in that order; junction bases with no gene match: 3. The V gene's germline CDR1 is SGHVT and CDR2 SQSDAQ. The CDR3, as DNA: TGTGCCAGCAGCCCCGGGACAGGGGATCAGCCCCAGCATTTT. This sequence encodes CASSPGTGDQPQHF.

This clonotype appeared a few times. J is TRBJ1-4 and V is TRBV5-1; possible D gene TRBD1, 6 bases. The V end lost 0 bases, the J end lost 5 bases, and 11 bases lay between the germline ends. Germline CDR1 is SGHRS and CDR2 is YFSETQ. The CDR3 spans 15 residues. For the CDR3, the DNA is TGCGCCAGCAGCTTGGCGGGCCAGGGGAATGAAAAACTGTTTTTT. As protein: CASSLAGQGNEKLFF.

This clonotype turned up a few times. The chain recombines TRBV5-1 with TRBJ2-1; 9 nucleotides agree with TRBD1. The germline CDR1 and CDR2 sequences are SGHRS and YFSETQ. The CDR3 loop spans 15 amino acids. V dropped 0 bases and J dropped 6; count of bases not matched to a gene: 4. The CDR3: CASSLVTGGGNEQFF. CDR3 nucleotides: TGCGCCAGCAGCTTGGTCACAGGGGGCGGCAATGAGCAGTTCTTC.

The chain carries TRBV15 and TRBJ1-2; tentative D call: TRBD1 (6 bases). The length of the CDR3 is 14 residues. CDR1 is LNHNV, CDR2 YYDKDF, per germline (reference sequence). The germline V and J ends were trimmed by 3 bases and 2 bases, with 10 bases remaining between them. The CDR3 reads CATSSRDTNYGYTF. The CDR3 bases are TGTGCCACCAGCAGCCGGGACACAAACTATGGCTACACCTTC.

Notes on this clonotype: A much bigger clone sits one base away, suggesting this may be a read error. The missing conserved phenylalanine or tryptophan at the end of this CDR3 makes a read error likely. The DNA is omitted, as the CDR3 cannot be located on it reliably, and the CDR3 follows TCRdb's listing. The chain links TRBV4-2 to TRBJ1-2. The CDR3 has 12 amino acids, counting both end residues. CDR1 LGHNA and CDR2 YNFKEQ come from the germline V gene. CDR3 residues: CASSLKGQPFTL.

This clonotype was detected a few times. In DNA, the CDR3 is TGTGCCAGCAGTGTACTAGCGGGGGGGAAACAAGAGACCCAGTACTTC. Amino acid sequence: CASSVLAGGKQETQYF. The chain carries TRBV6-2 or TRBV6-3 and TRBJ2-5; TRBD2 aligns across 13 bases. This CDR3 contains 16 residues. V was pared by 5 bases and J by 2 bases, with 5 bases of the junction left unmatched. In germline, CDR1 is MNHEY, CDR2 SVGEGT.

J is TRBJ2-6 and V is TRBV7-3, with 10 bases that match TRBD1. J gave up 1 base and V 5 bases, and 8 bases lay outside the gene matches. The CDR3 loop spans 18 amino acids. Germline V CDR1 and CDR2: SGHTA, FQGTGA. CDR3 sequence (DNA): TGTGCCAGCAGCATGACAGGGGGCATAAGTTCTGGGGCCAACGTCCTGACTTTC. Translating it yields CASSMTGGISSGANVLTF.

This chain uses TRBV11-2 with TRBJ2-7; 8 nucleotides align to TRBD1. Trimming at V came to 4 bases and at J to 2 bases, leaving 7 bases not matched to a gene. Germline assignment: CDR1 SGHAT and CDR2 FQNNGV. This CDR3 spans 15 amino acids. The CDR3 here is CASSSGQGPPYEQYF. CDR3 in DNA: TGTGCCAGCAGCTCAGGACAGGGCCCTCCCTACGAGCAGTACTTC.

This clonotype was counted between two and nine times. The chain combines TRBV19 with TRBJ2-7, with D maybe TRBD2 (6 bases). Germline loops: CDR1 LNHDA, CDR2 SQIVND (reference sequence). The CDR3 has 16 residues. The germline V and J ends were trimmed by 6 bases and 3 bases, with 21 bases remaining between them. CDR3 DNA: TGTGCCAGTAGGGCCCGATCGCCCGGGAGTCGCTACGAGCAGTACTTC. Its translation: CASRARSPGSRYEQYF.

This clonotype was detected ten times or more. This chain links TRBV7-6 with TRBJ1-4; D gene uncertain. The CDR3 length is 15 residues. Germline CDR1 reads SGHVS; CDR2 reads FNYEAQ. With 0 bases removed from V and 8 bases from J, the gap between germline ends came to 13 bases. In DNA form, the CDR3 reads TGTGCCAGCAGCTTAGCTGTCTCTTTGGGCGAAAAACTGTTTTTT. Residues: CASSLAVSLGEKLFF.

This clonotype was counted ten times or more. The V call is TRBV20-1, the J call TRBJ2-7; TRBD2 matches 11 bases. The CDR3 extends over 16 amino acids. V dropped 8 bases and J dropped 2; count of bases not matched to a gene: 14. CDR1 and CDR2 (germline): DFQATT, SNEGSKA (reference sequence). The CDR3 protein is CSSLGFSGGGTYEQYF. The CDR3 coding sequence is TGCAGTTCCCTAGGGTTTAGCGGGGGGGGAACCTACGAGCAGTACTTC.

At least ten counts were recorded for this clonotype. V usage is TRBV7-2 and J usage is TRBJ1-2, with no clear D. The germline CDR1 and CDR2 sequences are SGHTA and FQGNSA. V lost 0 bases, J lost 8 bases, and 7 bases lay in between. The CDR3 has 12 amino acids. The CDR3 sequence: CASSLAALGYTF. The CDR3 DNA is TGTGCCAGCAGCTTAGCAGCACTCGGCTACACCTTC.

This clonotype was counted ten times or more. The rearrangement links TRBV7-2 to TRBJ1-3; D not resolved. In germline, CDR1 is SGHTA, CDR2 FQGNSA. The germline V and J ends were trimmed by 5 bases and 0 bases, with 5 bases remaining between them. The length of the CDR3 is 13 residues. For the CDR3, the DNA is TGTGCCAGCAGCCCCCGCTCTGGAAACACCATATATTTT. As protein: CASSPRSGNTIYF.